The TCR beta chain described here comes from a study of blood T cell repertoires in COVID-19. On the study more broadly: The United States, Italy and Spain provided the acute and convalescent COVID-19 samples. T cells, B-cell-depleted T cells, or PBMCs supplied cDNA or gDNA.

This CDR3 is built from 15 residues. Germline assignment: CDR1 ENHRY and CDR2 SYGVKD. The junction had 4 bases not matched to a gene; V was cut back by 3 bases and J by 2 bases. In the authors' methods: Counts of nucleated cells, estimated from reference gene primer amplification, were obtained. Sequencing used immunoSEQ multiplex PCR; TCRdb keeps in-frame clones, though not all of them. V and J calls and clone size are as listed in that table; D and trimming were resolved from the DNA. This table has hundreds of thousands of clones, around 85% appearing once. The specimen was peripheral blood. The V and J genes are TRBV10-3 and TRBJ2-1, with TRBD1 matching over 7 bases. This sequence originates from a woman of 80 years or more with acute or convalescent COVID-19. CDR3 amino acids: CAISDPGQTYNEQFF. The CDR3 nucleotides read TGTGCCATCAGTGACCCGGGACAGACCTACAATGAGCAGTTCTTC.